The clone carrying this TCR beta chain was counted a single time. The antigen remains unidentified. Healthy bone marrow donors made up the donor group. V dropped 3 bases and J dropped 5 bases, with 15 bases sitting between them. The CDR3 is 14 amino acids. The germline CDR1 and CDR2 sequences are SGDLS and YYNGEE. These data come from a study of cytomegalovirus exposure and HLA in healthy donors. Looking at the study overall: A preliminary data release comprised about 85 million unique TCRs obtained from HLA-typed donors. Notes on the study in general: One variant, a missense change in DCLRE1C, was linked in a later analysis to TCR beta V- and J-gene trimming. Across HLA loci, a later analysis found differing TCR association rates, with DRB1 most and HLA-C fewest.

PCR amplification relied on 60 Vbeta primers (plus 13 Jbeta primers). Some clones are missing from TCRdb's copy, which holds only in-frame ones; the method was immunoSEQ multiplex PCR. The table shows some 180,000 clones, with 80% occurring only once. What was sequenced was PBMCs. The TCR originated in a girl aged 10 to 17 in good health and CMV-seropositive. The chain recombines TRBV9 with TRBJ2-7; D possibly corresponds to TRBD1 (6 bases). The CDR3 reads CASSERVTGHEQYF. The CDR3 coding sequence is TGTGCCAGCAGCGAGAGAGTCACAGGGCACGAGCAGTACTTC.